This T cell receptor beta chain was captured by sequencing in a study of lung T cells in sarcoidosis with Löfgren's syndrome. Looking at the study overall: Löfgren's syndrome patients were the main repertoire analysis focus.

On this clonotype itself: Its antigen is not known.

The CDR3 loop spans 15 amino acids. Germline-derived CDR1 and CDR2 are MNHEY and SMNVEV (reference sequence). V lost 7 bases and J 6 bases, leaving 19 bases between the germline ends. TCRdb reprocessed the reads via MiXCR and lists one record per CDR3 protein. The sample has 15,000 to 20,000 distinct CDR3 sequences, approximately 21% seen once. Findings and limits, study-wide: TRAV12-1 and TRBV2 were reportedly most expanded in Löfgren's patients. Multiple Löfgren's syndrome patients reportedly shared TRAV12-1 and TRBV2 CDR3 motifs. Paired TRAV12-1/TRBV2 TCRs showed CDR3 homology and preferential pairing.

Sequencing input: CD4+ T cells from PBMCs. V is TRBV27 and J is TRBJ1-5; D uncertain. The receptor comes from a human donor with sarcoidosis (Löfgren's syndrome or another form), or a control subject (not recorded which). This CDR3 is CASIPLFPPGQPQHF. In DNA form, the CDR3 reads TGTGCCAGCATTCCTCTTTTCCCCCCGGGTCAGCCCCAGCATTTT.